What follows are 4 T cell receptor beta chains derived from one specimen sequenced in a study of blood T cell repertoires in COVID-19. The method was immunoSEQ multiplex PCR; TCRdb's version includes in-frame clones alone and lacks a portion of them. The sample carries 110,000 to 150,000 clones, 85% to 90% recorded once. The specimen sequenced was peripheral blood. The source of these receptors is a human donor in a cohort sampled during active COVID-19.

This rearrangement joins TRBV20-1 to TRBJ2-5; 8 bases fit TRBD2. CDR1 is DFQATT, CDR2 SNEGSKA, per germline (reference sequence). CDR3 size: 11 residues. For the CDR3, the DNA is TGCATTCCCGGGACTAGAGAGACCCAGTACTTC. Its protein product is CIPGTRETQYF.

The chain uses TRBV6-1 and TRBJ1-5, with TRBD1 matching 7 bases. The CDR3 is made up of 16 amino acids. J was trimmed by 2 bases and V by 2 bases; bases with no gene match: 6. Germline V gene lookup returns CDR1 MNHNS and CDR2 SASEGT. CDR3 amino acids: CASSEYRGRGNQPQHF. CDR3 nucleotides: TGTGCCAGCAGTGAATACAGGGGACGGGGCAATCAGCCCCAGCATTTT.

This chain's CDR3 is CASSYRGSYTF. The CDR3 DNA is TGTGCCAGCAGTTACAGGGGTAGCTACACCTTC. This chain connects TRBV6-5 to TRBJ1-2; maybe TRBD1 (5 bases). The V and J ends lost 2 bases and 9 bases respectively, with 7 bases between them. The CDR3 extends over 11 amino acids. CDR1 is MNHEY and CDR2 is SVGAGI in the germline V gene.

In DNA form, the CDR3 reads TGTGCCAGTAGTATAGATCAGGGGACAGATACGCAGTATTTT. This gives the protein CASSIDQGTDTQYF. The V gene is TRBV19, the J gene TRBJ2-3, with D possibly matching TRBD1 (6 bases). CDR3 length: 14 residues. CDR1 is LNHDA and CDR2 is SQIVND in the germline V gene (reference sequence). V lost 0 bases and J lost 3, with 7 bases in between.